The 20 T cell receptor beta chains given below trace back to one sample, sequenced in a study of T-cell reconstitution after alpha-beta-depleted transplantation in children. This sample's TCRbeta library carried unique molecular identifier barcodes. TCRdb re-called the PCR reads through MiXCR, storing one row per CDR3 protein. In the table there are hundreds of thousands of distinct CDR3 sequences, about 16% of which are singletons. The sequencing here drew on PBMCs, mostly from graft donor cells, taken 360 days after TCRalphabeta/CD19-depleted stem cell transplant. Receptors were obtained from a male patient between 5 and 17 years old who had a stem cell transplant for acute lymphoblastic leukemia, so the T cells may come from the graft donor.

In this sample, this clonotype turned up a few times. The rearrangement joins TRBV12-3 or TRBV12-4 to TRBJ1-1; tentative D call: TRBD1 (5 bases). V lost 5 bases to trimming and J lost 4 bases, with 14 bases between them. The CDR3 consists of 14 residues. The CDR3 nucleotides read TGTGCCAGCAGTCCCGGGACTTCCCGCACTGAAGCTTTCTTT. This codes for CASSPGTSRTEAFF.

Concerning this clonotype itself: Mismatch with germline at one junction end may stem from a read error. This sequence joins TRBV12-3 or TRBV12-4 and TRBJ1-2, with TRBD1 matching over 9 bases. The CDR3 totals 13 residues. The CDR3 nucleotides are TGTGCCACCAGTGGACAGGGGTCGGGTGGCTACACCTTC. This sequence encodes CATSGQGSGGYTF.

This clonotype was seen repeatedly, ten times or more. This sequence joins TRBV24-1 and TRBJ2-1, with unresolved D. The V gene's germline CDR1 is KGHDR and CDR2 SFDVKD. V was shortened by 4 bases and J by 7 bases, with 13 bases between the two germline ends. The CDR3 contains 14 residues. The DNA of the CDR3 is TGTGCCACCAGTGAGTCACCCAGGCGTAATGAGCAGTTCTTC. It codes for CATSESPRRNEQFF.

On this clonotype itself: Without the conserved terminal phenylalanine or tryptophan, this CDR3 likely stems from a read error. This rearrangement joins TRBV5-5 to TRBJ1-2; 7 bases fit TRBD1. Germline V gene sequence: CDR1 SGHKS, CDR2 YYEKEE (reference sequence). This CDR3 has 13 residues. J gave up 5 bases and V 5 bases, and 6 bases lay outside the gene matches. This CDR3 is CASSIGTAYGYTS. The CDR3 DNA is TGTGCCAGCAGTATCGGGACAGCATATGGCTACACCTCC.

V gene TRBV18 combines with J gene TRBJ2-7; possibly TRBD2 for D (5 bases). This CDR3 is built from 12 residues. From germline, CDR1 is KGHSH and CDR2 LQKENI. Trimming took 2 bases from V and 7 from J, leaving 9 bases between them. The CDR3 spells CASSPGPGEQYF. CDR3 nucleotide sequence: TGTGCCAGCTCACCAGGTCCGGGGGAGCAGTACTTC.

This clonotype came up a few times. The CDR3 loop reads CASSLSRVNSYEQYF. The CDR3 DNA follows: TGTGCCAGCAGCTTAAGTCGGGTCAACTCCTACGAGCAGTACTTC. This chain uses TRBV11-2 with TRBJ2-7; D remains ambiguous. With 2 bases removed from V and 0 bases from J, the gap between germline ends came to 11 bases. The CDR3 totals 15 residues. Germline CDR1 and CDR2: SGHAT and FQNNGV.

A few counts support this clonotype. The rearrangement uses TRBV15 and TRBJ2-1; the match to TRBD2 covers 7 bases. Germline CDR1 reads LNHNV; CDR2 reads YYDKDF (reference sequence). This CDR3 comprises 15 residues. The trim removed 3 bases at V and 3 bases at J, leaving 5 bases unmatched. The CDR3 reads CATSRRLADYNEQFF. The CDR3 DNA reads TGTGCCACCAGCAGGCGGCTAGCGGACTACAATGAGCAGTTCTTC.

This clonotype was counted many times. The chain employs TRBV5-1 and TRBJ2-5; D is ambiguous. The CDR3 spans 14 residues. Trimming left V 4 bases short and J 1 base short, with 11 bases between. CDR1 and CDR2 from the germline V gene are SGHRS and YFSETQ. CDR3 sequence: CASSPVDFQETQYF. The CDR3, as DNA: TGCGCCAGCAGCCCCGTGGATTTCCAAGAGACCCAGTACTTC.

Here the CDR3 DNA reads TGTGCCAGCAGTCCCGGCCCCGATAACACCGGGGAGCTGTTTTTT. Amino acids: CASSPGPDNTGELFF. J is TRBJ2-2 and V is TRBV12-3 or TRBV12-4; no clear D. Trimming took off 5 bases at V and 2 bases at J, with 12 bases between the two ends. There are 15 residues in the CDR3.

This clonotype was detected many times. The chain recombines TRBV12-3 or TRBV12-4 with TRBJ2-7; 7 bases fit TRBD2. The CDR3 is 13 amino acids. V lost 6 bases and J lost 4; bases outside the gene matches: 6. Here the CDR3 reads CASSPGLVYEQYF. The CDR3 DNA reads TGTGCCAGCAGCCCTGGACTAGTATACGAGCAGTACTTC.

The rearrangement uses TRBV20-1 and TRBJ2-3, with 7 bases fitting TRBD2. Germline V gene data show CDR1 as DFQATT and CDR2 as SNEGSKA (reference sequence). After removal of 2 bases from V and 3 bases from J, the junction contained 11 bases not matched to a gene. The CDR3 consists of 16 residues. The CDR3 DNA reads TGCAGTGCTAGATCTTTAGGGCGGGAGAGGACAGATACGCAGTATTTT. This encodes CSARSLGRERTDTQYF.

This clonotype was recorded a few times. V gene TRBV27 combines with J gene TRBJ2-7, with D perhaps matching TRBD2 (6 bases). The CDR3 sequence is 14 residues long. V was pared by 3 bases and J by 3 bases, with 12 bases between. The germline V gene encodes CDR1 MNHEY and CDR2 SMNVEV (reference sequence). CDR3 sequence reads: CASSFSVGGYEQYF. CDR3 in DNA: TGTGCCAGCAGTTTTAGTGTGGGGGGCTACGAGCAGTACTTC.

This chain links TRBV14 with TRBJ2-5, with 7 bases identical to TRBD1. This CDR3 comprises 16 residues. With V trimmed by 0 bases and J by 4 bases, 8 bases remained unmatched. The germline V gene has CDR1 SGHDN and CDR2 FVKESK. In nucleotides, the CDR3 is TGTGCCAGCAGCCAAGATGTCTACAGGGGAAGAGAGACCCAGTACTTC. It encodes CASSQDVYRGRETQYF. Filled out from reference TRBV14 and TRBJ2-5, the complete variable domain reads EAGVTQFPSHSVIEKGQTVTLRCDPISGHDNLYWYRRVMGKEIKFLLHFVKESKQDESGMPNNRFLAERTGGTYSTLKVQPAELEDSGVYFCASSQDVYRGRETQYFGPGTRLLVL.

The chain carries TRBV16 and TRBJ2-1, with 8 bases lining up with TRBD2. Per the germline V gene, CDR1 is KGHSY and CDR2 is FQNENV. V shed 6 bases, J shed 10 bases, and the junction held 14 bases outside the gene matches. This CDR3 comprises 15 residues. CDR3 region: CASSRGSGGQAEQFF. CDR3 in DNA: TGTGCCAGCAGTCGGGGGAGCGGGGGACAAGCCGAGCAGTTCTTC.

This clonotype was seen a few times. The rearrangement joins TRBV24-1 to TRBJ2-5; no firm D call. The CDR3 is made up of 15 amino acids. The germline V gene encodes CDR1 KGHDR and CDR2 SFDVKD. V lost 4 bases and J lost 4, with 15 bases in between. CDR3 bases: TGTGCCACCAGTGACCCCCGGGTGCCGGGAGAGACCCAGTACTTC. This translates into CATSDPRVPGETQYF.

The chain couples TRBV5-5 to TRBJ1-1; the match to TRBD1 covers 10 bases. CDR1 and CDR2 (germline): SGHKS, YYEKEE (reference sequence). The CDR3 consists of 16 residues. J lost 0 bases, V lost 2 bases, and 4 bases had no gene match. CDR3: CASSFGDRGMNTEAFF. For the CDR3, the DNA is TGTGCCAGCAGCTTTGGGGACAGGGGCATGAACACTGAAGCTTTCTTT.

The V and J genes are TRBV6-2 or TRBV6-3 and TRBJ2-6; TRBD1 agrees at 9 bases. Trimming at V came to 1 base and at J to 1 base, leaving 11 bases not matched to a gene. Germline V gene lookup returns CDR1 MNHEY and CDR2 SVGEGT. The length of the CDR3 is 20 residues. The CDR3 loop reads CASSYWAGTGMSSGANVLTF. The CDR3 coding sequence is TGTGCCAGCAGTTACTGGGCCGGGACAGGGATGAGTTCTGGGGCCAACGTCCTGACTTTC.

The chain carries TRBV7-9 and TRBJ2-7, with D hard to call. The CDR3 length is 12 residues. The ends were cut back, 5 bases at V and 5 bases at J, with 10 bases in the middle. CDR1 and CDR2 from the germline V gene are SEHNR and FQNEAQ (reference sequence). CDR3 nucleotides: TGTGCCAGCAGCCCCCTCGCGGACGAGCAGTACTTC. This gives the protein CASSPLADEQYF.

The V call is TRBV29-1, the J call TRBJ2-1, with no clear D. Trimming pared 8 bases from V and 2 bases from J, leaving 13 bases between. The CDR3 sequence is 13 residues long. CDR1 and CDR2 from the germline V gene are SQVTM and ANQGSEA. The CDR3 spells CSTYSLAYNEQFF. The DNA of the CDR3 is TGCAGCACCTACAGCTTAGCCTACAATGAGCAGTTCTTC.

This clonotype was observed many times. This sequence joins TRBV5-1 and TRBJ1-5; no clear D. The CDR3 consists of 14 residues. Looked up from germline, CDR1 is SGHRS and CDR2 is YFSETQ. The germline V and J ends were trimmed by 1 base and 4 bases, with 9 bases remaining between them. The chain's CDR3 is CASSLSPANQPQHF. The CDR3 DNA follows: TGCGCCAGCAGCTTGAGTCCCGCAAATCAGCCCCAGCATTTT.